This T cell receptor beta chain was identified in a study of CD8 T cells in Susac syndrome. With random hexamers, roughly 0.45 to 1 ug RNA was reverse transcribed. From the immunoSEQ multiplex PCR reads, TCRdb called clonotypes with MiXCR, one entry per CDR3 protein. The table includes about 82,000 distinct CDR3 sequences, 95% to 97% detected once. Concerning this clonotype itself: Its antigen is currently unknown.

Overall study results and limits: Across the total CD8+ repertoires, roughly 17 Susac-specific public clones were found. The CD8+ TEMRA repertoires yielded 5 or 6 such clones.

CDR1 and CDR2 from the germline V gene are LNHDA and SQIVND (reference sequence). The CDR3 length is 15 residues. V was trimmed by 5 bases and J by 3 bases, leaving 16 bases between them. The sequenced material came from CD8+ T cells from PBMCs. This TCR derives from a human donor with Susac syndrome. This chain connects TRBV19 to TRBJ1-1, with D hard to call. Here the CDR3 reads CASSSYTVLDTEAFF. The DNA of the CDR3 is TGTGCCAGTAGTTCCTACACGGTACTCGACACTGAAGCTTTCTTT.